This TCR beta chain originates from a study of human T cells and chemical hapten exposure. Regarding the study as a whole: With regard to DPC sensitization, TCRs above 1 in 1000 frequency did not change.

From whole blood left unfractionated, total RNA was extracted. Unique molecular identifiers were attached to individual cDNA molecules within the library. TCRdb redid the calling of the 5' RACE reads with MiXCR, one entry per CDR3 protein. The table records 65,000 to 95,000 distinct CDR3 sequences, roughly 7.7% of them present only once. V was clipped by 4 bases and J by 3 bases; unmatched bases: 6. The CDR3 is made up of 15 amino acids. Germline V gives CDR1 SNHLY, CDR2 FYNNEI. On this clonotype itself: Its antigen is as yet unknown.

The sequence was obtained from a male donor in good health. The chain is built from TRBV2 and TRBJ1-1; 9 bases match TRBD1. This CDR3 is CASSGGDREDTEAFF. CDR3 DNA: TGTGCCAGCAGTGGGGGGGACAGGGAGGACACTGAAGCTTTCTTT.